The clone carrying this T cell receptor beta chain appeared many times. Time point denoted: sample taken at primary tumor resection. Extraction of whole RNA from tumor, nontumor lung or frozen PBMC preceded unsorted sequencing. The sample belongs to a study of spatial heterogeneity in lung cancer. Each CDR3 protein gets one entry after TCRdb re-called the 5' RACE reads with MiXCR. The profile covers 23,000 or so distinct CDR3 sequences, with about 5.1% appearing a single time and approximately 4.7% taken by the ten largest. Germline CDR1 reads LGHNA; CDR2 reads YNFKEQ. V shed 4 bases, J shed 2 bases, and the junction held 4 bases outside the gene matches. The CDR3 has 15 amino acids.

V is TRBV4-2 and J is TRBJ2-5, with TRBD1 matching over 10 bases. This specimen was PBMCs, taken at surgery. The sequence was obtained from a male donor with early-stage non-small cell lung cancer. As DNA, the CDR3 is TGTGCCAGCAGCCGCCGGACAGGGGGTCAAGAGACCCAGTACTTC. This codes for CASSRRTGGQETQYF.